This T cell receptor beta chain emerged from a study of T-cell reconstitution after alpha-beta-depleted transplantation in children. CDR3 length: 13 amino acids. V lost 6 bases to trimming and J lost 8 bases, with 13 bases between them. The authors prepared the TCRbeta library with unique molecular identifiers. MiXCR, applied by TCRdb to the PCR reads, yields one record per CDR3 protein. The sample carries about 270,000 distinct CDR3 sequences, 9.9% recorded once. The TCR sequence derives from a human donor who donated a stem cell graft to a child with SCID. This material consisted of PBMCs from the stem cell graft donor, taken from the stem cell graft. This chain joins TRBV12-3 or TRBV12-4 and TRBJ1-4, with unresolved D. CDR3 DNA sequence: TGTGCCAGCAGGTCTGCCGGGAACGAAAAACTGTTTTTT. Translation: CASRSAGNEKLFF.